A single sample gave rise to the 22 T cell receptor beta chains below, sequenced in a study of blood T cell repertoires in COVID-19. Sequencing was performed with immunoSEQ multiplex PCR; in TCRdb, only in-frame clones are kept and a portion is missing. The sample holds 50,000 to 65,000 clones; around 82% are singletons and the top ten take about 16%. The sequenced material came from peripheral blood. These receptors all come from a man aged 60 to 75 with COVID-19, enrolled during active disease.

The chain uses TRBV2 and TRBJ1-4; TRBD1 agrees at 7 bases. CDR1 SNHLY and CDR2 FYNNEI come from the germline V gene. Trimming cost V 8 bases and J 4 bases; bases outside gene matches: 7. The CDR3 consists of 14 residues. CDR3 region: CASHLGQLNEKLFF. CDR3 DNA: TGTGCCAGCCATCTGGGACAGCTTAATGAAAAACTGTTTTTT.

The chain recombines TRBV9 with TRBJ2-2, with TRBD1 matching over 9 bases. The CDR3 sequence is 19 residues long. The V and J ends lost 4 bases and 1 base, in that order; junction bases with no gene match: 14. Germline V gene data show CDR1 as SGDLS and CDR2 as YYNGEE. The CDR3 nucleotides read TGTGCCAGCAGCCCAACGAGTACAGGGGGCGAAGAGAACACCGGGGAGCTGTTTTTT. Protein product: CASSPTSTGGEENTGELFF.

The chain joins TRBV5-4 to TRBJ2-7; perhaps TRBD2 as D (6 bases). The CDR3 covers 14 residues. Trimming stripped 4 bases from V and 4 bases from J, with 15 bases between. Germline CDR1 and CDR2: SGHNT and YYREEE (reference sequence). CDR3 protein: CASSMGTVPYEQYF. CDR3 DNA: TGTGCCAGCAGCATGGGGACTGTCCCTTACGAGCAGTACTTC.

The chain couples TRBV5-4 to TRBJ1-2, with a possible D match to TRBD1 (5 bases). Germline CDR1 and CDR2: SGHNT and YYREEE (reference sequence). V shed 3 bases and J shed 6 bases, with 12 bases lying between them. This CDR3 has 13 amino acids. CDR3 sequence: CASSWAGVDGYTF. The CDR3 DNA sequence: TGTGCCAGCAGCTGGGCGGGGGTGGATGGCTACACCTTC. The whole variable domain, filled in from reference TRBV5-4 and TRBJ1-2, reads ETGVTQSPTHLIKTRGQQVTLRCSSQSGHNTVSWYQQALGQGPQFIFQYYREEENGRGNFPPRFSGLQFPNYSSELNVNALELDDSALYLCASSWAGVDGYTFGSGTRLTVV.

V gene TRBV4-1 combines with J gene TRBJ2-5; the match to TRBD1 covers 10 bases. V was pared by 0 bases and J by 4 bases, with 8 bases of the junction left unmatched. The germline V gene encodes CDR1 MGHRA and CDR2 YSYEKL. This CDR3 is 17 amino acids long. The CDR3 region has the DNA TGCGCCAGCAGCCAAGAGGACAGGGGGTTATTCGGAGAGACCCAGTACTTC. Translated: CASSQEDRGLFGETQYF.

This clone was seen a few times. The chain's CDR3 is CASSYMGEGDGYTF. The CDR3 DNA is TGTGCCAGCAGTTATATGGGGGAGGGTGATGGCTACACCTTC. The gene calls are TRBV6-5 and TRBJ1-2, with a possible D match to TRBD1 (5 bases). Germline V lookup: CDR1 MNHEY, CDR2 SVGAGI. The CDR3 extends over 14 amino acids. Trimming removed 3 bases from V and 6 bases from J, with 14 bases in between.

The genes are TRBV5-1 and TRBJ2-1, with D tentatively TRBD2 (5 bases). Germline V gene sequence: CDR1 SGHRS, CDR2 YFSETQ. The V and J ends lost 0 bases and 3 bases respectively, with 19 bases between them. The CDR3 extends over 18 amino acids. The DNA of the CDR3 is TGCGCCAGCAGCTTGGGGTACAGCAGCGGAGCGAGCTACAATGAGCAGTTCTTC. This codes for CASSLGYSSGASYNEQFF.

The chain links TRBV5-4 to TRBJ1-1; D is undetermined. Germline V gene sequence: CDR1 SGHNT, CDR2 YYREEE (reference sequence). V lost 1 base and J lost 3, with 7 bases in between. The CDR3 has 13 residues. Written as DNA, the CDR3 is TGTGCCAGCAGCTTGTGGAGGGACACTGAAGCTTTCTTT. This encodes CASSLWRDTEAFF.

The V and J genes are TRBV2 and TRBJ2-7, with D perhaps TRBD1 (5 bases). Trimming left V 9 bases short and J 3 bases short, with 15 bases between. CDR1 is SNHLY, CDR2 FYNNEI, per germline. The CDR3 runs 13 residues. CDR3 DNA sequence: TGTGCCAGTCGACAGCTGGACAACTACGAGCAGTACTTC. Translating gives CASRQLDNYEQYF.

The chain combines TRBV5-1 with TRBJ2-6, with D perhaps matching TRBD2 (5 bases). The germline gives CDR1 SGHRS, CDR2 YFSETQ. The CDR3 totals 18 residues. V was pared by 5 bases and J by 1 base, with 19 bases between. The CDR3 DNA follows: TGCGCCAGCAGTCTTGAGGACGGACTTGGTTCTGGGGCCAACGTCCTGACTTTC. Protein: CASSLEDGLGSGANVLTF. Together with reference TRBV5-1 and TRBJ2-6, the CDR3 gives the full variable domain: KAGVTQTPRYLIKTRGQQVTLSCSPISGHRSVSWYQQTPGQGLQFLFEYFSETQRNKGNFPGRFSGRQFSNSRSEMNVSTLELGDSALYLCASSLEDGLGSGANVLTFGAGSRLTVL.

This clone has only a few counts. The CDR3, as DNA: TGTGCCAGCAGCGTCGGTAGCGCCCTCGGGGAGCAGTACTTC. As protein: CASSVGSALGEQYF. The gene calls are TRBV9 and TRBJ2-7; D is possibly TRBD2 (5 bases). Trimming cost V 2 bases and J 7 bases, with 16 bases left between them. The CDR3 contains 14 residues. From germline, CDR1 is SGDLS and CDR2 YYNGEE.

This chain uses TRBV7-9 with TRBJ1-6, with D possibly TRBD1 on 5 matching bases. Germline lookup yields CDR1 SEHNR and CDR2 FQNEAQ (reference sequence). Trimming took 3 bases from V and 9 from J, leaving 12 bases between them. The CDR3 runs to 14 residues. The CDR3 loop reads CASSLGLPGSPLHF. The CDR3 DNA is TGTGCCAGCAGCTTGGGGCTCCCTGGTTCACCCCTCCACTTT.

CDR3 DNA sequence: TGTGCCAGCAGGGGGAGGGGGGTCGGTAATTCACCCCTCCACTTT. This sequence encodes CASRGRGVGNSPLHF. The rearrangement uses TRBV6-5 and TRBJ1-6, with D tentatively TRBD1 (6 bases). V was cut by 6 bases and J by 6 bases, with 15 bases left in between. CDR3 size: 15 residues. CDR1 is MNHEY, CDR2 SVGAGI, per germline.

About this clone: A read error is possible here, since a much larger clone lies one base away. The chain employs TRBV7-9 and TRBJ1-5, with 7 bases fitting TRBD1. The V and J ends lost 5 bases and 0 bases, in that order; junction bases with no gene match: 4. This CDR3 spans 15 amino acids. Per germline, CDR1 SEHNR and CDR2 FQNEAQ (reference sequence). The CDR3 region has the DNA TGTGCCAGCAGCCTCACAGGGGATAGCAATCAGCCCCAGCATTTT. It codes for CASSLTGDSNQPQHF.

The V and J genes are TRBV7-3 and TRBJ2-1, with 11 positions matching TRBD2. CDR1 is SGHTA, CDR2 FQGTGA, per germline. The junction had 11 bases not matched to a gene; V was cut back by 5 bases and J by 8 bases. The CDR3 length is 16 residues. The CDR3 nucleotides read TGTGCCAGCAGCCCCCGCTCTAGCGGGAGGAGGTATGAGCAGTTCTTC. Translation: CASSPRSSGRRYEQFF.

This clone appeared a few times. The V and J genes are TRBV11-1 and TRBJ1-2; D remains ambiguous. V lost 2 bases and J 8 bases, leaving 12 bases between the germline ends. Germline V gene lookup returns CDR1 SGHAT and CDR2 FQDESV (reference sequence). The CDR3 is 13 amino acids. This CDR3 reads CASSLRPREGYTF. DNA of the CDR3: TGTGCCAGCAGCTTACGCCCCCGGGAGGGCTACACCTTC.

This clone has only one observation. V gene TRBV21-1 combines with J gene TRBJ2-7; TRBD1 is the table's D call, not checked against the DNA. TRBV21-1 is marked as a pseudogene. The CDR3 covers 16 residues. The CDR3 coding sequence is TGTGCCAGCAGCAAAGGGTCGAGGGACAGGGCTTACGAGCAGTACTTC. This gives the protein CASSKGSRDRAYEQYF.

The chain uses TRBV6-1 and TRBJ1-1, with 7 bases aligning to TRBD1. This CDR3 contains 12 residues. Trimming cost V 6 bases and J 5 bases; bases outside gene matches: 3. Germline values: CDR1 MNHNS, CDR2 SASEGT. CDR3 DNA: TGTGCCAGCAGGGGGGGACAGACTGAAGCTTTCTTT. Its translation: CASRGGQTEAFF.

The chain uses TRBV21-1 and TRBJ2-2; TRBD1 is the table's D call and was not checked against the DNA. TRBV21-1 is a pseudogene segment. The CDR3 is 16 amino acids. CDR3 amino acids: CASSAGWGDSTGELFF. The CDR3 DNA follows: TGTGCCAGCAGCGCCGGGTGGGGGGACAGCACCGGGGAGCTGTTTTTT.

This rearrangement joins TRBV6-5 to TRBJ1-2; D perhaps matches TRBD1 (5 bases). This CDR3 contains 14 residues. V was pared by 0 bases and J by 4 bases, with 9 bases between. CDR1 and CDR2 (germline): MNHEY, SVGAGI. The CDR3 DNA reads TGTGCCAGCAGTTACTCGTTAGGGGTCTATGGCTACACCTTC. This sequence encodes CASSYSLGVYGYTF.

This clone has a handful of counts. The rearrangement links TRBV13 to TRBJ1-1, with a weak D call TRBD1 (6 bases). The ends were cut back, 5 bases at V and 5 bases at J, with 15 bases in the middle. This CDR3 is built from 14 residues. Germline V gene data show CDR1 as PRHDT and CDR2 as FYEKMQ (reference sequence). CDR3: CASSTQGRGTEAFF. The CDR3 coding sequence is TGTGCCAGCAGCACACAGGGAAGAGGGACTGAAGCTTTCTTT.

The table lists this clone with a count of one. The rearrangement uses TRBV6-5 and TRBJ1-1, with D tentatively TRBD1 (6 bases). Germline values: CDR1 MNHEY, CDR2 SVGAGI. Trimming left V 2 bases short and J 1 base short, with 8 bases between. This CDR3 contains 14 residues. CDR3 DNA sequence: TGTGCCAGCAGTTACGGGGGCGGGAACACTGAAGCTTTCTTT. This encodes CASSYGGGNTEAFF.